This T cell receptor (beta chain) was sequenced for a study of cytomegalovirus exposure and HLA in healthy donors. Study-wide points: In a later analysis, TCR beta V- and J-gene trimming showed a link to a missense DCLRE1C variant.

For this clone: Its target is unknown.

PCR used 60 Vbeta primers and 13 Jbeta primers. Original data processing: The authors later counted 70 million to 80 million unique TCR beta chains, some 10 million of them shared. Some clones are missing from TCRdb's copy, which holds only in-frame ones; the method was immunoSEQ multiplex PCR. V and J calls and clone size come straight from that table; D and trimming were deduced from the DNA. The sample contains 120,000 to 150,000 clones, 73% of which appear only once. CDR3 length equals 15 residues. Per germline, CDR1 WSHSY and CDR2 SAAADI. J lost 5 bases, V lost 0 bases, and 6 bases had no gene match.

The sample consisted of PBMCs. The genes are TRBV10-2 and TRBJ1-2; 7 bases fit TRBD1. This clonotype originated in a woman aged 40 to 50 in good health and CMV-seronegative. Written as DNA, the CDR3 is TGCGCCAGCAGTGAGTCGTACAGGGGACAATATGGCTACACCTTC. Protein product: CASSESYRGQYGYTF.